Described below is a single T cell receptor beta chain sequence and its context. Treatment defined: preoperative locoregional IRX-2 cytokine immunotherapy. Samples came from a phase Ib trial of preoperative locoregional IRX-2 cytokine immunotherapy. This CDR3 is 14 amino acids long. CDR1 LNHNV and CDR2 YYDKDF come from the germline V gene (reference sequence). V shed 3 bases and J 7 bases; nucleotides not matched to a gene: 0. The data are from a study of preoperative IRX-2 immunotherapy in early breast cancer. TCRdb keeps only in-frame clones here, not all; method: immunoSEQ multiplex PCR. In the table there are about 38,000 clones, around four fifths of which are singletons.

The receptor's source is a human donor with breast cancer. The sequenced sample was lymph node tissue, obtained after IRX-2 immunotherapy. This sequence joins TRBV15 and TRBJ1-6; the match to TRBD1 covers 10 bases. The CDR3 DNA sequence: TGTGCCACCAGCAGGGGACAGGGGAATTCACCCCTCCACTTT. It yields the protein CATSRGQGNSPLHF.